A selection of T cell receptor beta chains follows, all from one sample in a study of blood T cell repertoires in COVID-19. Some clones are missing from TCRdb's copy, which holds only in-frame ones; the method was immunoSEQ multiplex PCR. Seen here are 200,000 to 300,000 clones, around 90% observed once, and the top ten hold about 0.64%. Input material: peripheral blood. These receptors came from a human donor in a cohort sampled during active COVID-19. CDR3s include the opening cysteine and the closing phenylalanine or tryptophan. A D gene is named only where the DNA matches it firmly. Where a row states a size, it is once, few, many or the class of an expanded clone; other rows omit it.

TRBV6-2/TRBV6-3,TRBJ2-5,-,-,CASSPGLARARGETQYF,TGTGCCAGCAGCCCAGGGCTGGCCCGGGCCAGGGGAGAGACCCAGTACTTC
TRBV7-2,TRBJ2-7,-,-,CASSLGAGGVIGYF,TGTGCCAGCAGCTTAGGGGCTGGCGGGGTGATCGGGTACTTC
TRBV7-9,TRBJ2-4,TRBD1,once,CASSLETGLAKNIQYF,TGTGCCAGCAGCTTAGAGACAGGGTTAGCCAAAAACATTCAGTACTTC
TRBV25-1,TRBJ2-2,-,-,CASSEKETGELFF,TGTGCCAGCAGTGAAAAGGAGACCGGGGAGCTGTTTTTT
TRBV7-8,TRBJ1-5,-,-,CASVRGLDQPQHF,TGTGCCAGCGTAAGGGGACTTGATCAGCCCCAGCATTTT
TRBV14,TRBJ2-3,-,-,CASSPWTASTDTQYF,TGTGCCAGCAGCCCATGGACAGCTAGCACAGATACGCAGTATTTT
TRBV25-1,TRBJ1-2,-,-,CASSPSPGAYGYTF,TGTGCCAGCAGTCCCTCCCCGGGTGCCTATGGCTACACCTTC
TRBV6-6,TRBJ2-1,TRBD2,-,CASRYGEGVYNEQFF,TGTGCCAGCAGGTATGGGGAGGGAGTGTACAATGAGCAGTTCTTC
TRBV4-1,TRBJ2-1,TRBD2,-,CASSLRWEGGPHEQFF,TGCGCCAGCAGCCTCCGCTGGGAGGGAGGGCCGCATGAGCAGTTCTTC
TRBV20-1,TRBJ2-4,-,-,CSASGTENIQYF,TGCAGTGCTAGTGGAACAGAGAACATTCAGTACTTC
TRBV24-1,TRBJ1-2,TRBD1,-,CATSDFRDRGGYTF,TGTGCCACCAGTGATTTCCGGGACAGGGGAGGCTACACCTTC
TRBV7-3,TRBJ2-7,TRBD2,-,CASSSIAGGPPEQYF,TGTGCCAGCAGCTCTATAGCGGGAGGGCCGCCCGAGCAGTACTTC
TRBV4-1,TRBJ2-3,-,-,CASSQEGGTGGTDTQYF,TGCGCCAGCAGCCAAGAGGGAGGTACAGGTGGCACAGATACGCAGTATTTT
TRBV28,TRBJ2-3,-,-,CASTTPMTGPSTDTQYF,TGTGCCAGCACAACTCCGATGACAGGCCCTAGCACAGATACGCAGTATTTT
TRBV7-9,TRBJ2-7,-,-,CASSYPGMEQYF,TGTGCCAGCAGCTACCCGGGGATGGAGCAGTACTTC
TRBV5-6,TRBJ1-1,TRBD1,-,CASSLYRGSYTEAFF,TGTGCCAGCAGCCTATACAGGGGAAGCTACACTGAAGCTTTCTTT
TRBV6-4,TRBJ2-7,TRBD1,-,CASSDAGGRLALTGAYYEQYF,TGTGCCAGCAGTGACGCAGGGGGCCGTCTTGCCCTCACAGGGGCCTACTACGAGCAGTACTTC
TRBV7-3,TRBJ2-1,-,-,CASSLQGGYNEQFF,TGTGCCAGCAGCTTGCAGGGAGGCTACAATGAGCAGTTCTTC
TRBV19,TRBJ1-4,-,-,CASSSSRGEKLFF,TGTGCCAGTAGTAGTTCCCGGGGGGAAAAACTGTTTTTT
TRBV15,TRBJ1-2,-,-,CATSPRTTRYGYTF,TGTGCCACCAGCCCTAGGACAACCCGCTATGGCTACACCTTC
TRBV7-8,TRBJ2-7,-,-,CASSSTYEQYF,TGTGCCAGCAGCTCCACTTACGAGCAGTACTTC
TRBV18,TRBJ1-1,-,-,CASSPRENTEAFF,TGTGCCAGCTCCCCCCGGGAGAACACTGAAGCTTTCTTT
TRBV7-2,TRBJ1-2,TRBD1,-,CASSLWGDRDYGYTF,TGTGCCAGCAGCTTATGGGGGGACAGGGACTATGGCTACACCTTC
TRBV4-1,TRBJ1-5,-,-,CASSHLQGQTYQPQHF,TGCGCCAGCAGCCATTTGCAAGGACAGACCTATCAGCCCCAGCATTTT
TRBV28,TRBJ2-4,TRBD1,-,CASSLGGQAKNIQYF,TGTGCCAGCAGTTTAGGGGGACAGGCCAAAAACATTCAGTACTTC
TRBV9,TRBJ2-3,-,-,CASSAYSFTDTQYF,TGTGCCAGCAGCGCTTATTCTTTCACAGATACGCAGTATTTT
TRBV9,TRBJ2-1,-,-,CASSVLEQGWNEQFF,TGTGCCAGCAGCGTACTGGAGCAGGGATGGAATGAGCAGTTCTTC
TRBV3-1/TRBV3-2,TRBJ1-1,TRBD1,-,CASSHPGQTVTEAFF,TGTGCCAGCAGCCATCCGGGACAGACTGTCACTGAAGCTTTCTTT
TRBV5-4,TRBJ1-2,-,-,CASSLVQGANYGYTF,TGTGCCAGCAGCTTGGTCCAGGGCGCTAACTATGGCTACACCTTC
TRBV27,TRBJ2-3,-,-,CASSTLTSSTDTQYF,TGTGCCAGCTCTACTTTGACTTCTAGCACAGATACGCAGTATTTT
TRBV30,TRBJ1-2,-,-,CAWSVSRTTRGHLGGYGYTF,TGTGCCTGGAGTGTCAGCCGAACAACCAGGGGCCACCTCGGAGGCTATGGCTACACCTTC
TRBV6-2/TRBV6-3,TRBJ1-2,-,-,CASSRGQPDYTF,TGTGCCAGCAGTAGAGGACAGCCGGACTACACCTTC
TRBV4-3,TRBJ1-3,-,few,CASSQDATEAGNTIYF,TGCGCCAGCAGCCAAGATGCGACGGAGGCTGGAAACACCATATATTTT
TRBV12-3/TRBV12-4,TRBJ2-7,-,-,CASSLSLALEQYF,TGTGCCAGCAGTTTATCCCTAGCGCTCGAGCAGTACTTC
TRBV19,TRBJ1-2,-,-,CASSIQGIPGGYTF,TGTGCCAGTAGTATCCAGGGAATACCGGGCGGCTACACCTTC
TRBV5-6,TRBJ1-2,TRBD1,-,CASSWGQGNYGYTF,TGTGCCAGCAGTTGGGGACAGGGAAACTATGGCTACACCTTC
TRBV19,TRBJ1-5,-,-,CASWDTQMEQPQHF,TGTGCCAGTTGGGACACCCAAATGGAGCAGCCCCAGCATTTT
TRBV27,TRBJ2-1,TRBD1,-,CASSPHGTGVLYEQFF,TGTGCCAGCAGTCCTCACGGGACAGGGGTATTGTATGAGCAGTTCTTC
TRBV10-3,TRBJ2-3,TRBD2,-,CAISDWLAGEDTQYF,TGTGCCATCAGTGATTGGCTAGCGGGGGAAGATACGCAGTATTTT
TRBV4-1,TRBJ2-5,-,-,CASSQDHGGVETQYF,TGCGCCAGCAGCCAAGATCATGGAGGGGTGGAGACCCAGTACTTC
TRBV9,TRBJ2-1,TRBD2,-,CASSDRTSGRNEQFF,TGTGCCAGCAGCGACCGGACTAGCGGGCGCAATGAGCAGTTCTTC
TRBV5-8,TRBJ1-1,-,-,CASSPGPAAKYGGNTEAFF,TGTGCCAGCAGCCCCGGACCGGCCGCAAAGTATGGAGGGAACACTGAAGCTTTCTTT
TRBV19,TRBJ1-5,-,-,CASSISGGGQPQHF,TGTGCCAGTAGTATAAGCGGGGGCGGTCAGCCCCAGCATTTT
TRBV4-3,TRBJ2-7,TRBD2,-,CASSLTKLSWTSGYHEQYF,TGCGCCAGCAGCCTAACTAAACTATCCTGGACTAGCGGGTACCACGAGCAGTACTTC
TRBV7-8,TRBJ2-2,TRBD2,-,CASSLGLAGRTGELFF,TGTGCCAGCAGCTTAGGACTAGCGGGCCGCACCGGGGAGCTGTTTTTT
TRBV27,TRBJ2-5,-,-,CASSTNRGHDMRETQYF,TGTGCCAGCAGTACGAATCGGGGACACGACATGAGGGAGACCCAGTACTTC
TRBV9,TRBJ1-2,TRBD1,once,CASSIRTGFDYGYTF,TGTGCCAGCAGCATACGGACAGGGTTCGACTATGGCTACACCTTC
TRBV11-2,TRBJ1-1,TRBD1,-,CASSAGGTEAFF,TGTGCCAGCAGCGCAGGGGGCACTGAAGCTTTCTTT
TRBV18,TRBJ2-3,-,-,CASSPKGAGGDTQYF,TGTGCCAGCTCACCAAAGGGGGCCGGGGGAGATACGCAGTATTTT
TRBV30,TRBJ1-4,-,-,CAGLKNIKSEKLFF,TGTGCCGGCCTTAAAAACATCAAGTCTGAAAAACTGTTTTTT
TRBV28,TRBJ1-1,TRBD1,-,CASTGTGGVAFF,TGTGCCAGCACGGGGACAGGGGGTGTTGCTTTCTTT